The present entry profiles one TCR beta chain with its context. Its antigen target is currently unknown. Base qualities are missing; no much larger clone stands one base away. The time point label here, explained by the study, means: baseline before first vaccination. The treatment or condition label, as the study defines it: meningococcal conjugate vaccine given as trial control. Vaccinee samples came from UK trials COV001 and COV002, including a single-blind randomized controlled phase 2/3 trial of AZD1222 (ChAdOx1 nCoV-19) in healthy adults. Trial participant PBMC samples were collected at day 0 and day 28 after the second dose for TCRbeta chain sequencing. The CDR3 regions of human TCRbeta chains were analyzed by immunosequencing. In the paper's pipeline: TCRs in the repertoires were compared against a reference library of SARS-CoV-2-specific TCRs that had been generated with the MIRA antigen-specificity platform. Breadth meant the fraction of unique TCRs that were SARS-CoV-2-associated, whereas depth meant the fraction of total T cells that were SARS-CoV-2-associated. Using the MIRA data, every spike-specific TCR was mapped to the spike region that the TCR reacted to and assigned to either a CD4 or a CD8 class. Log10-transformed breadth and depth values were compared by one-way ANOVA with Sidak's multiple comparisons tests. In its TCRdb copy, this immuneACCESS table keeps in-frame sequences only and misses some clones. Where compared with another copy, unresolved V genes explain less than half of these, and the others have no known cause. V, J and clone size derive from that table, while D and trimming were established from the DNA sequence. The sample table records some 100,000 clones; 88% of these occur just once. Around 13% of the sample belongs to the ten largest clones.

The sample is drawn from a study of T cell responses to AZD1222 COVID-19 vaccine (dated by TCRdb to the early 2020s). In the study overall: A total of 233 trial participants underwent TCR sequencing, of whom about 210 had received two doses of AZD1222 and around 26 had received two doses of the MenACWY control vaccine. Trial participants were enrolled by age into 18-55, 56-69 and 70-plus year subgroups, with around 150, 28 and 57 TCR-sequenced participants respectively. Study-wide findings and limitations: Vaccine-associated CD4 TCRs spanned the whole spike protein, with dominant responses in regions 160-218 and 743-854. In the small 56-69-year group, the increase in depth fell short of significance, most likely because of low power. Nearly half of unique spike-specific TCRs reportedly recognized epitopes outside regions mutated in the B.1.351 and B.1.1.7 variants. Most participants were white British and females outnumbered males, and the authors suggested that clonal diversity may have been underestimated. Spike-specific TCR breadth and depth rose significantly after two AZD1222 doses compared with day 0 and with MenACWY recipients. Conclusions about previously exposed vaccinees are limited, since just six or seven AZD1222 recipients were seropositive for SARS-CoV-2 at baseline. Because no day 14 peak-response samples were available, the repertoires could be characterized only after the peak T cell response.

The germline V gene sets CDR1 to MDHEN and CDR2 to SYDVKM. The CDR3 has 16 amino acids, counting the end cysteine and phenylalanine. Only the CDR3 part of the read is kept: 48 bases, read in frame from the first base. Trimming at the junction amounts to 6 bases on V and 4 bases on J, and the germline ends lie 21 bases apart. Recombination linked TRBV28 to TRBJ1-2; the D region possibly corresponds to TRBD1 (5 bases align). The sequence came from an adult in good health. This sample comprised peripheral blood, obtained on day 0 of MenACWY control vaccination. Here is the DNA: TGTGCCAGCAGCCCCCTCGGTCAGGGAGGTGCCTATGGCTACACCTTC. Its amino acids are CASSPLGQGGAYGYTF.